A selection of T cell receptor beta chains follows, all from one sample in a study of Ad26.COV2.S vaccination and SARS-CoV-2 variants. Generated by immunoSEQ multiplex PCR, the TCRdb table keeps only in-frame clones and is missing some. Counted here are around 400,000 clones, around four fifths occurring once; the ten biggest clones make up approximately 7%. Here the sequenced sample was peripheral blood, taken in a trial of Ad26.COV2.S vaccine versus placebo. The source of these receptors is a person aged 18-60 years who received the Ad26.COV2.S COVID-19 vaccine or a placebo. The CDR3 runs from the conserved cysteine through the conserved F or W. Each record gives: clone size, V gene, D gene, J gene, CDR3 protein, CDR3 DNA. A D gene is named only where the DNA matches it firmly. Size tells how often a clone was seen (once, few, many) or the class of an expanded clone, and some rows leave it out.

clone size: -; V gene: TRBV6-5; D gene: -; J gene: TRBJ2-7; CDR3 protein: CASSKGPSYEQYF; CDR3 DNA: TGTGCCAGCAGTAAGGGTCCTTCCTACGAGCAGTACTTC
clone size: -; V gene: TRBV18; D gene: -; J gene: TRBJ1-1; CDR3 protein: CASSPGRQNTEAFF; CDR3 DNA: TGTGCCAGCTCACCAGGCCGCCAGAACACTGAAGCTTTCTTT
clone size: -; V gene: TRBV3-1/TRBV3-2; D gene: TRBD1; J gene: TRBJ1-2; CDR3 protein: CASSQRQGDYGYTF; CDR3 DNA: TGTGCCAGCAGCCAAAGACAGGGCGACTATGGCTACACCTTC
clone size: once; V gene: TRBV19; D gene: -; J gene: TRBJ1-1; CDR3 protein: CASSIRVGSEAFF; CDR3 DNA: TGTGCCAGTAGTATAAGGGTTGGTTCTGAAGCTTTCTTT
clone size: -; V gene: TRBV21-1; D gene: -; J gene: TRBJ1-6; CDR3 protein: CASSKAIRDPPAYNSPLHF; CDR3 DNA: TGTGCCAGCAGCAAAGCGATTAGGGACCCCCCAGCTTATAATTCACCCCTCCACTTT
clone size: -; V gene: TRBV19; D gene: TRBD2; J gene: TRBJ2-7; CDR3 protein: CASSMGGTSGRDEQYF; CDR3 DNA: TGTGCCAGTAGTATGGGAGGGACTAGCGGGAGAGACGAGCAGTACTTC
clone size: -; V gene: TRBV7-6; D gene: TRBD1; J gene: TRBJ2-2; CDR3 protein: CASSLGTGHGELFF; CDR3 DNA: TGTGCCAGCAGCTTGGGGACAGGGCACGGGGAGCTGTTTTTT
clone size: -; V gene: TRBV7-9; D gene: TRBD2; J gene: TRBJ2-3; CDR3 protein: CASSVTSDSTDTQYF; CDR3 DNA: TGTGCCAGCAGCGTGACTAGCGACAGCACAGATACGCAGTATTTT
clone size: -; V gene: TRBV7-9; D gene: TRBD2; J gene: TRBJ2-3; CDR3 protein: CASSLRAGGDTQYF; CDR3 DNA: TGTGCCAGCAGCTTAAGAGCGGGAGGGGATACGCAGTATTTT
clone size: once; V gene: TRBV7-9; D gene: TRBD2; J gene: TRBJ2-1; CDR3 protein: CASIAPGGNEQFF; CDR3 DNA: TGTGCCAGCATCGCCCCGGGGGGGAATGAGCAGTTCTTC
clone size: once; V gene: TRBV13; D gene: -; J gene: TRBJ2-1; CDR3 protein: CASSSKGGEPIYNEQFF; CDR3 DNA: TGTGCCAGCAGCTCCAAAGGTGGCGAACCGATCTACAATGAGCAGTTCTTC
clone size: once; V gene: TRBV5-1; D gene: -; J gene: TRBJ2-7; CDR3 protein: CASSLDWGVSYEQYF; CDR3 DNA: TGCGCCAGCAGCTTGGATTGGGGTGTCTCCTACGAGCAGTACTTC
clone size: -; V gene: TRBV25-1; D gene: TRBD1; J gene: TRBJ2-7; CDR3 protein: CASSGGQGYEQYF; CDR3 DNA: TGTGCCAGCAGTGGAGGACAGGGCTACGAGCAGTACTTC
clone size: few; V gene: TRBV19; D gene: TRBD1; J gene: TRBJ1-5; CDR3 protein: CASSGTGEYQPQHF; CDR3 DNA: TGTGCCAGTAGTGGGACAGGGGAGTATCAGCCCCAGCATTTT
clone size: -; V gene: TRBV4-3; D gene: -; J gene: TRBJ1-2; CDR3 protein: CASSQVVVGSYGYTF; CDR3 DNA: TGCGCCAGCAGCCAAGTCGTAGTCGGGAGCTATGGCTACACCTTC
clone size: few; V gene: TRBV11-2; D gene: TRBD1; J gene: TRBJ1-2; CDR3 protein: CASSSTTGQLGYTF; CDR3 DNA: TGTGCCAGCAGCTCGACGACAGGGCAACTTGGCTACACCTTC
clone size: -; V gene: TRBV3-1/TRBV3-2; D gene: -; J gene: TRBJ2-1; CDR3 protein: CASSHSRTIHEQFF; CDR3 DNA: TGTGCCAGCAGCCATTCTCGGACTATCCATGAGCAGTTCTTC
clone size: -; V gene: TRBV6-6; D gene: -; J gene: TRBJ2-5; CDR3 protein: CASSYSGGQETQYF; CDR3 DNA: TGTGCCAGCAGTTACTCAGGCGGGCAAGAGACCCAGTACTTC
clone size: -; V gene: TRBV27; D gene: -; J gene: TRBJ2-3; CDR3 protein: CASSSQTDTQYF; CDR3 DNA: TGTGCCAGCAGTAGCCAGACAGATACGCAGTATTTT
clone size: -; V gene: TRBV5-6; D gene: -; J gene: TRBJ2-1; CDR3 protein: CASTPGPNNEQFF; CDR3 DNA: TGTGCCAGCACCCCGGGACCTAACAATGAGCAGTTCTTC
clone size: -; V gene: TRBV3-1/TRBV3-2; D gene: -; J gene: TRBJ2-1; CDR3 protein: CASSSSGEQFF; CDR3 DNA: TGTGCCAGCAGCTCCTCCGGGGAGCAGTTCTTC
clone size: -; V gene: TRBV7-2; D gene: -; J gene: TRBJ1-5; CDR3 protein: CASSTYSNQPQHF; CDR3 DNA: TGTGCCAGCAGCACATATAGCAATCAGCCCCAGCATTTT
clone size: -; V gene: TRBV9; D gene: -; J gene: TRBJ2-1; CDR3 protein: CASSPGGGPYNEQFF; CDR3 DNA: TGTGCCAGCAGCCCGGGTGGGGGGCCCTACAATGAGCAGTTCTTC
clone size: -; V gene: TRBV29-1; D gene: TRBD2; J gene: TRBJ2-1; CDR3 protein: CSVASAGGYNEQFF; CDR3 DNA: TGCAGCGTGGCCTCTGCGGGGGGGTACAATGAGCAGTTCTTC
clone size: -; V gene: TRBV5-4; D gene: -; J gene: TRBJ1-2; CDR3 protein: CASSLGGVFYGYTF; CDR3 DNA: TGTGCCAGCAGCTTGGGAGGGGTGTTTTATGGCTACACCTTC
clone size: -; V gene: TRBV5-1; D gene: -; J gene: TRBJ2-3; CDR3 protein: CASSLAAVTDTQYF; CDR3 DNA: TGCGCCAGCAGCTTGGCCGCAGTCACAGATACGCAGTATTTT
clone size: -; V gene: TRBV5-5; D gene: -; J gene: TRBJ2-5; CDR3 protein: CASSGGTQYF; CDR3 DNA: TGTGCCAGCAGTGGGGGGACCCAGTACTTC
clone size: -; V gene: TRBV27; D gene: -; J gene: TRBJ2-2; CDR3 protein: CASSLDLYTGELFF; CDR3 DNA: TGTGCCAGCAGTCTAGACTTGTATACCGGGGAGCTGTTTTTT
clone size: -; V gene: TRBV5-6; D gene: TRBD1; J gene: TRBJ1-1; CDR3 protein: CASSIRDRGPEAFF; CDR3 DNA: TGTGCCAGCAGCATCCGCGACAGGGGGCCTGAAGCTTTCTTT